These T cell receptor beta chains were read from a single sample in a study of T cells in Graves' hyperthyroidism and ophthalmopathy. TCRdb passed the multiplex PCR reads through MiXCR, listing each CDR3 protein once. This sample yields roughly 200,000 distinct CDR3 sequences, of which about a sixth are seen a single time; roughly 44% belongs to the top ten. The sample taken for sequencing was blood. Receptor source: a man aged 35-49 years with Graves' hyperthyroidism. Both conserved end residues are part of each CDR3. A D gene is named only where the DNA matches it firmly. Rows may omit the clone size; those that give it use once, few, many or a size class.

TRBJ1-5 | - | TRBV24-1 | TRBD1 | TGTGCCACCAGTGAGGGTGGACAGGGGCATCAGCCCCAGCATTTT | CATSEGGQGHQPQHF
TRBJ2-3 | - | TRBV4-3 | - | TGCGCCAGCAGCCTAGGAGGGGGCGGACATACGCAGTATTTT | CASSLGGGGHTQYF
TRBJ1-1 | few | TRBV14 | - | TGTGCCAGCAGCCAGTTGCCCCTGAACACTGAAGCTTTCTTT | CASSQLPLNTEAFF
TRBJ2-3 | - | TRBV7-3 | TRBD2 | TGTGCCAGCAGCCGACTAGCGGGGGGGCAAGGGGGGATAGATACGCAGTATTTT | CASSRLAGGQGGIDTQYF
TRBJ2-1 | many | TRBV7-2 | - | TGTGCCAGCAGCTATTCAGGGCATCCCTCCTACAATGAGCAGTTCTTC | CASSYSGHPSYNEQFF
TRBJ2-2 | many | TRBV2 | TRBD1 | TGTGCCAGCAGGCCGTGGACAGGGAGCACCGGGGAGCTGTTTTTT | CASRPWTGSTGELFF
TRBJ1-1 | - | TRBV11-2 | TRBD1 | TGTGCCAGCAGCTCGCAGGGGGGGGTGGCCACTGAAGCTTTCTTT | CASSSQGGVATEAFF
TRBJ2-3 | many | TRBV2 | - | TGTGCCAGCCAGAAGGAGCAATTCCACGACACGCAGTATTTT | CASQKEQFHDTQYF
TRBJ2-4 | many | TRBV18 | - | TGTGCCAGCTCACCACCTGAGGGAATGGGAAACATTCAGTACTTC | CASSPPEGMGNIQYF
TRBJ1-4 | - | TRBV4-1 | - | TGCGCCAGCAGCCTGCGAGACATCGCAGGCATCCGCGGGGAAAAACTGTTTTTT | CASSLRDIAGIRGEKLFF
TRBJ1-5 | many | TRBV20-1 | TRBD1 | TGCAGTGCTGAGGGACAGGGCGGACAGCCCCAGCATTTT | CSAEGQGGQPQHF
TRBJ1-3 | - | TRBV20-1 | TRBD1 | TGCAGTGCTGGACGACAGGGGCCGGGAAACACCATATATTTT | CSAGRQGPGNTIYF
TRBJ1-3 | many | TRBV2 | TRBD1 | TGTGCCAGCAGTGGGCCCGGGACAGGGGCTGGAAACACCATATATTTT | CASSGPGTGAGNTIYF
TRBJ2-5 | - | TRBV5-1 | - | TGCGCCAGCAGCTTGGTTGCTTCGGCAGGGCAAGAGACCCAGTACTTC | CASSLVASAGQETQYF
TRBJ1-1 | few | TRBV6-1 | - | TGTGCCACCTACCCCAGGGGCCCCACTGAAGCTTTCTTT | CATYPRGPTEAFF
TRBJ2-7 | many | TRBV30 | TRBD1 | TGTGCCTGGAGTGAGGGACAGAGTCCTTACGAGCAGTACTTC | CAWSEGQSPYEQYF
TRBJ2-2 | many | TRBV15 | - | TGTGCCACCGGGACACTCGGACCCACCGGGGAGCTGTTTTTT | CATGTLGPTGELFF
TRBJ1-5 | - | TRBV7-2 | - | TGTGCCAGCAGCGCAAACTCGGCCCAGCATTTT | CASSANSAQHF
TRBJ1-2 | - | TRBV12-3/TRBV12-4 | TRBD1 | TGTGCCAGCAGTTTAGAAGACAGGGTTTTGGGCTACACCTTC | CASSLEDRVLGYTF
TRBJ2-7 | few | TRBV6-2/TRBV6-3 | - | TGTGCCAGCAGTTACGGGGGGCTACTTACCGACTACGAGCAGTACTTC | CASSYGGLLTDYEQYF
TRBJ2-1 | few | TRBV5-1 | TRBD1 | TGCGCCAGCAGCTTATACCGGGACAGCTCCTACAATGAGCAGTTCTTC | CASSLYRDSSYNEQFF
TRBJ2-1 | many | TRBV20-1 | - | TGCAGTGCTAGAGAGTCGGGTAGCTCCTACAATGAGCAGTTCTTC | CSARESGSSYNEQFF
TRBJ1-6 | few | TRBV6-1 | - | TGTGCCAGCGGCAGGGCTGGTTCACCCCTCCACTTT | CASGRAGSPLHF
TRBJ2-7 | once | TRBV11-2 | - | TGTGCCAGCAGCTTATCCGGGGCAGGGGATTGGGAGCAGTACTTC | CASSLSGAGDWEQYF
TRBJ1-1 | - | TRBV5-1 | TRBD1 | TGCGCCACCCGACAGGGGAGGGATTTTGGTTACACTGAAGCTTTCTTT | CATRQGRDFGYTEAFF
TRBJ2-3 | many | TRBV15 | TRBD2 | TGTGCCACCAGCAGTGGGACTAGCGGGTCGTCTAGCACAGATACGCAGTATTTT | CATSSGTSGSSSTDTQYF
TRBJ2-3 | few | TRBV7-3 | TRBD2 | TGTGCCAGCAGCTCTGGACTAGCGGGGGGGATCGGGGATACGCAGTATTTT | CASSSGLAGGIGDTQYF
TRBJ1-2 | many | TRBV6-1 | - | TGTGCCAGCAGTCCCCGTGGGGGCGACGATGGCTACACCTTC | CASSPRGGDDGYTF
TRBJ1-3 | few | TRBV4-2 | - | TGTGCCAGCAGCGGCTTGCGGTCTGGAAACACCATATATTTT | CASSGLRSGNTIYF
TRBJ2-4 | - | TRBV28 | TRBD1 | TGTGCCAGCAGCCCTGGACAGGGGACAAAAAACATTCAGTACTTC | CASSPGQGTKNIQYF
TRBJ2-7 | many | TRBV28 | TRBD1 | TGTGCCAGCAGTTTTGGAGGACAGGTTTCCTACGAGCAGTACTTC | CASSFGGQVSYEQYF
TRBJ2-5 | - | TRBV5-6 | TRBD1 | TGTGCCAGCAGCTCGCGGGGACAGGGGTACCAAGAGACCCAGTACTTC | CASSSRGQGYQETQYF
TRBJ2-3 | many | TRBV20-1 | - | TGCAGTGCTACAGATAGGGGTTGGGATACGCAGTATTTT | CSATDRGWDTQYF
TRBJ1-1 | - | TRBV20-1 | - | TGCAGTGCTAGCCTCCAGAGGGGACTCAGGAACACTGAAGCTTTCTTT | CSASLQRGLRNTEAFF
TRBJ2-3 | many | TRBV5-1 | TRBD1 | TGCGCCAGCAGCCTCAGGGGGCACACAGATACGCAGTATTTT | CASSLRGHTDTQYF
TRBJ1-2 | - | TRBV19 | TRBD1 | TGTGCCAGTAGTCAGCAGGCGACAGGGGATGGCTACACCTTC | CASSQQATGDGYTF
TRBJ2-2 | many | TRBV10-3 | - | TGTGCCACGACCGGGGGCCCGGTCAGAACCGGGGAGCTGTTTTTT | CATTGGPVRTGELFF
TRBJ1-6 | many | TRBV6-5 | - | TGTGCCAGCAGTTACTCGGGGAGCAGGGATAATTCACCCCTCCACTTT | CASSYSGSRDNSPLHF
TRBJ2-1 | few | TRBV7-9 | TRBD2 | TGTGCCAGCAGCGAGGGGAGGGAGATCTACAATGAGCAGTTCTTC | CASSEGREIYNEQFF
TRBJ1-5 | few | TRBV9 | - | TGTGCCAGCAGCGGGTCGGGCAGTCCCAATCAGCCCCAGCATTTT | CASSGSGSPNQPQHF
TRBJ1-5 | many | TRBV9 | TRBD1 | TGTGCCAGCAGCGCCGGACAGGGGGGCAATCAGCCCCAGCATTTT | CASSAGQGGNQPQHF
TRBJ2-2 | many | TRBV5-1 | TRBD1 | TGCGCCAGCAGCCGGGGACAGGGTGCCGGGGAGCTGTTTTTT | CASSRGQGAGELFF
TRBJ2-3 | many | TRBV29-1 | TRBD2 | TGCAGCGTTGAAGGCGGGGGGGGCACAGATACGCAGTATTTT | CSVEGGGGTDTQYF
TRBJ1-2 | many | TRBV28 | - | TGTGCCAGCAGTTTCCCCCGGACTGAATTATATGGCTACACCTTC | CASSFPRTELYGYTF
TRBJ2-3 | many | TRBV29-1 | - | TGCAGCGTTGTTAAGCGGGATACGCAGTATTTT | CSVVKRDTQYF
TRBJ2-1 | - | TRBV9 | TRBD1 | TGTGCCAGCAGCGATGCAGGGGGCGTTAGGTCCTACAATGAGCAGTTCTTC | CASSDAGGVRSYNEQFF
TRBJ2-5 | many | TRBV20-1 | - | TGCAGTGCTAGAGATTTTGTCAACAGCCAAGAGACCCAGTACTTC | CSARDFVNSQETQYF
TRBJ2-7 | many | TRBV15 | - | TGTGCCACCAGCAGAGGTACAGAGAGCTCCTACGAGCAGTACTTC | CATSRGTESSYEQYF
TRBJ2-1 | - | TRBV7-2 | TRBD1 | TGTGCCAGCAGCTTTGGGACAGTGGCCTACAATGAGCAGTTCTTC | CASSFGTVAYNEQFF
TRBJ2-5 | few | TRBV7-9 | TRBD1 | TGTGCCAGCGCCGACAGGGCCCGGGATACCCAGTACTTC | CASADRARDTQYF
TRBJ2-7 | many | TRBV5-5 | TRBD1 | TGTGCCAGCAGCTTGGAAGGACAGGGATCGGGTTACGAGCAGTACTTC | CASSLEGQGSGYEQYF